The T cell receptor beta chain described here comes from a study of T-cell memory formation after mild COVID-19. Study findings and constraints: Nothing confirmed that second-wave clones peaking on day 37 were specific for SARS-CoV-2. Of the contracting clones, CD4+ ones lay mainly in CM and EM, and CD8+ ones in EMRA.

This clonotype turned up a few times. Antigen: not known. This CDR3 contains 15 residues. CDR1 is MNHEY and CDR2 is SMNVEV in the germline V gene (reference sequence). Deletions cut 8 bases from V and 3 bases from J, with 17 bases between. TCRdb passed the 5' RACE reads through MiXCR, listing each CDR3 protein once. Seen here are approximately 260,000 distinct CDR3 sequences, around 16% observed once, and the top ten hold roughly 22%. The source of this sequence is a man younger than 30 who had mild COVID-19 (a few samples of this study predate the infection). Cell type and time point are not known. Sequencing used PBMCs or a T cell subset sorted from them (not recorded which). V is TRBV27 and J is TRBJ2-1; a weak D match, TRBD1 (6 bases). The CDR3 DNA reads TGTGCCAGCCTCAGACAGGCCAATAACTACAATGAGCAGTTCTTC. The encoded protein is CASLRQANNYNEQFF.